Shown below are 22 T cell receptor beta chains from a single sample sequenced in a study of human T cells and chemical hapten exposure. Individual cDNA molecules (in the library) carried attached unique molecular identifiers. TCRdb re-called the reads with MiXCR, one entry per CDR3 protein. The sample includes fewer than 150,000 distinct CDR3 sequences, roughly 8.5% of them seen just once. Researchers extracted total RNA from unfractionated whole blood. The material sequenced was whole blood. The source of these receptors is a human donor in good health. Some clones in this sample may be carry-over from other donors' samples.

At least ten counts were recorded for this clonotype. The V call is TRBV29-1, the J call TRBJ1-1; 8 bases are a match to TRBD1. V lost 7 bases and J lost 7; bases outside the gene matches: 5. CDR1 is SQVTM and CDR2 is ANQGSEA in the germline V gene. CDR3 size: 11 residues. CDR3 sequence: CSAHGQGEAFF. CDR3 nucleotides: TGCAGCGCCCACGGACAGGGTGAAGCTTTCTTT.

Many counts were recorded for this clonotype. The chain joins TRBV11-2 to TRBJ2-3; no firm D call. This CDR3 is 15 amino acids long. The ends were cut back, 0 bases at V and 1 base at J, with 8 bases in the middle. Per germline, CDR1 SGHAT and CDR2 FQNNGV. CDR3 protein: CASSLDSAGTDTQYF. The DNA for the CDR3 is TGTGCCAGCAGCTTAGACTCGGCGGGCACAGATACGCAGTATTTT.

The sample holds many counts of this clonotype. This rearrangement joins TRBV4-3 to TRBJ1-1; D is ambiguous. Trimming cost V 4 bases and J 2 bases, with 8 bases left between them. The CDR3 covers 13 residues. CDR1 and CDR2 (germline): LGHNA, YSLEER. CDR3 nucleotides: TGCGCCAGCAGCCGGCAGATAAACACTGAAGCTTTCTTT. Protein sequence: CASSRQINTEAFF.

This clonotype was detected many times. The rearrangement links TRBV11-2 to TRBJ2-7, with D unresolved. The germline V gene has CDR1 SGHAT and CDR2 FQNNGV. This CDR3 spans 13 amino acids. V dropped 6 bases and J dropped 2 bases, with 11 bases sitting between them. The CDR3 DNA reads TGTGCCAGCAGGGCGGACCGAGCCTACGAGCAGTACTTC. This codes for CASRADRAYEQYF.

Points on this clonotype: A read error may account for a junction end that differs from germline. The chain combines TRBV5-1 with TRBJ1-5, with a possible D match to TRBD1 (5 bases). Germline V gene data show CDR1 as SGHRS and CDR2 as YFSETQ. The CDR3 has 14 amino acids. Here the CDR3 reads CASSYGTGSQLQHF. In nucleotides, the CDR3 is TGCGCCAGCAGCTATGGGACTGGGAGCCAGCTCCAGCATTTT.

This clonotype was picked up a small number of times. The CDR3 nucleotides read TGTGCCAGCAGCTTAAGCGGGTATAGCACAGATACGCAGTATTTT. Its protein product is CASSLSGYSTDTQYF. This sequence joins TRBV7-7 and TRBJ2-3, with D possibly TRBD2 on 6 matching bases. The CDR3 runs 15 residues. Germline V gene lookup returns CDR1 SSHAT and CDR2 FNYEAQ (reference sequence). The germline V and J ends were trimmed by 2 bases and 0 bases, with 9 bases remaining between them.

The rearrangement joins TRBV3-1 to TRBJ1-1, with a tentative D call TRBD1 (6 bases). The V gene lost 4 bases and the J gene lost 6 bases, with 12 bases spanning the gap. From germline, CDR1 is LGHDT and CDR2 YNNKEL (reference sequence). The CDR3 loop spans 13 amino acids. CDR3 protein: CASSPRGGSEAFF. The CDR3 region has the DNA TGTGCCAGCAGCCCGAGAGGGGGGTCTGAAGCTTTCTTT.

This clonotype has a handful of counts. The rearrangement joins TRBV6-5 to TRBJ1-3; possibly TRBD1 for D (6 bases). Germline-derived CDR1 and CDR2 are MNHEY and SVGAGI. V lost 7 bases and J 7 bases, leaving 17 bases between the germline ends. The CDR3 spans 14 residues. This chain's CDR3 is CASKKAGGGNTIYF. CDR3 sequence (DNA): TGTGCCAGCAAAAAGGCAGGAGGGGGTAACACCATATATTTT.

The rearrangement joins TRBV6-5 to TRBJ2-5; TRBD1 is a possible D gene (5 bases). Germline CDR1 MNHEY, CDR2 SVGAGI. This CDR3 is 15 amino acids long. V lost 0 bases, J lost 1 base, and 9 bases lay in between. The CDR3 here is CASSYSTAIQETQYF. CDR3 DNA sequence: TGTGCCAGCAGTTACTCGACAGCGATCCAAGAGACCCAGTACTTC.

This clonotype occurred a few times. Sequence at one end of the junction differs from germline and may be a read error. The CDR3 loop reads CSTSERGSNEQFF. The CDR3 coding sequence is TGTTCCACCAGTGAGCGGGGGTCCAATGAGCAGTTCTTC. This rearrangement joins TRBV24-1 to TRBJ2-1; TRBD2 agrees at 8 bases. The CDR3 contains 13 residues. The V gene's germline CDR1 is KGHDR and CDR2 SFDVKD.

Ten or more counts support this clonotype. The genes are TRBV6-6 and TRBJ1-3, with D tentatively TRBD1 (5 bases). The CDR3 has 16 amino acids. The germline CDR1 and CDR2 sequences are MNHNY and SVGAGI (reference sequence). V was cut by 6 bases and J by 0 bases, with 15 bases left in between. The CDR3 region has the DNA TGTGCCAGCAGCGGGGGGACGGTGCTCTCTGGAAACACCATATATTTT. Amino acid sequence: CASSGGTVLSGNTIYF.

This clonotype has only a few counts. CDR3: CSARAGQGAEDTGELFF. CDR3 DNA: TGCAGTGCTAGAGCAGGACAGGGGGCAGAGGACACCGGGGAGCTGTTTTTT. The V call is TRBV20-1, the J call TRBJ2-2; TRBD1 aligns across 11 bases. Germline-derived CDR1 and CDR2 are DFQATT and SNEGSKA (reference sequence). The CDR3 length is 17 residues. V lost 1 base and J lost 3; bases outside the gene matches: 7.

The CDR3 spells CASSFLTGQETQYF. Written as DNA, the CDR3 is TGTGCCAGCAGCTTCCTGACAGGTCAAGAGACCCAGTACTTC. The rearrangement joins TRBV12-3 or TRBV12-4 to TRBJ2-5, with D possibly being TRBD1 (6 bases). CDR3 length: 14 residues. V dropped 6 bases and J dropped 2 bases, with 13 bases sitting between them.

This clonotype was counted ten times or more. The chain recombines TRBV20-1 with TRBJ2-3, with 8 bases fitting TRBD1. V lost 1 base, J lost 4 bases, and 7 bases stayed unmatched. This CDR3 contains 15 residues. CDR1 and CDR2 (germline): DFQATT, SNEGSKA (reference sequence). CDR3 in amino acids: CSARGEDRGADTQYF. The CDR3 DNA follows: TGCAGTGCTAGAGGTGAAGACAGGGGCGCAGATACGCAGTATTTT.

This clonotype has only a few counts. The V call is TRBV4-3, the J call TRBJ2-2; D is unclear. In germline, CDR1 is LGHNA, CDR2 YSLEER. V lost 0 bases to trimming and J lost 4 bases, with 9 bases between them. The CDR3 has 15 residues. The CDR3 DNA reads as TGCGCCAGCAGCCAAGAATCCAGGTCCACCGGGGAGCTGTTTTTT. Translation: CASSQESRSTGELFF.

CDR3 DNA: TGTGCCAGCAGCGATCCGGGCCAGCCTTATACGCAGTATTTT. Encoded protein: CASSDPGQPYTQYF. This chain links TRBV5-5 with TRBJ2-3; no definite D call. The CDR3 is 14 residues long. V dropped 4 bases and J dropped 7 bases, with 16 bases sitting between them. Germline V gene sequence: CDR1 SGHKS, CDR2 YYEKEE (reference sequence). Supplemented by reference TRBV5-5 and TRBJ2-3, the full variable domain reads DAGVTQSPTHLIKTRGQQVTLRCSPISGHKSVSWYQQVLGQGPQFIFQYYEKEERGRGNFPDRFSARQFPNYSSELNVNALLLGDSALYLCASSDPGQPYTQYFGPGTRLTVL.

In its sample, this clonotype was seen many times. The rearrangement uses TRBV11-1 and TRBJ1-1; D perhaps matches TRBD1 (5 bases). V was cut by 5 bases and J by 4 bases, with 11 bases left in between. This CDR3 is built from 13 residues. CDR1 and CDR2 (germline): SGHAT, FQDESV (reference sequence). DNA of the CDR3: TGTGCCAGCAGCCGTGGGACGGGCACTGAAGCTTTCTTT. It translates to CASSRGTGTEAFF.

This clonotype was counted many times. The chain is built from TRBV3-1 and TRBJ1-4; unclear D gene. V lost 4 bases and J 0 bases, leaving 12 bases between the germline ends. The CDR3 length is 16 residues. Per germline, CDR1 LGHDT and CDR2 YNNKEL (reference sequence). CDR3 sequence: CASSPASQATNEKLFF. The CDR3 DNA follows: TGTGCCAGCAGCCCCGCATCGCAAGCAACTAATGAAAAACTGTTTTTT.

The chain recombines TRBV6-2 or TRBV6-3 with TRBJ2-2; 8 nucleotides agree with TRBD1. The CDR3 has 16 amino acids. Germline V gene lookup returns CDR1 MNHEY and CDR2 SVGEGT. V trimming: 0 bases; J trimming: 5 bases; junction bases outside the gene matches: 5. CDR3 in amino acids: CASSYSRQGRTGELFF. CDR3 nucleotide sequence: TGTGCCAGCAGTTACTCGAGACAGGGGAGGACCGGGGAGCTGTTTTTT.

This clonotype was found many times. The chain couples TRBV7-9 to TRBJ2-7; 10 bases line up with TRBD1. The germline gives CDR1 SEHNR, CDR2 FQNEAQ (reference sequence). The CDR3 runs 16 residues. The J segment lost 2 bases and the V segment lost 5 bases, leaving 9 bases of the junction unmatched. The CDR3 DNA sequence: TGTGCCAGCAGCACCCCCGGGACAGGGGCTACCTACGAGCAGTACTTC. This codes for CASSTPGTGATYEQYF.

This clonotype was counted ten times or more. The V and J genes are TRBV5-4 and TRBJ2-5; 7 bases are a match to TRBD1. The CDR3 is 14 amino acids. V gave up 0 bases and J gave up 4 bases; unmatched junction bases: 3. Germline loops: CDR1 SGHNT, CDR2 YYREEE (reference sequence). As DNA, the CDR3 is TGTGCCAGCAGCTTGGCCCCAGGGGGAGAGACCCAGTACTTC. It codes for CASSLAPGGETQYF.

The chain couples TRBV9 to TRBJ2-3; 7 bases match TRBD2. The junction had 10 bases not matched to a gene; V was cut back by 0 bases and J by 0 bases. The CDR3 is 18 residues long. Germline CDR1 and CDR2: SGDLS and YYNGEE. CDR3 residues: CASSVAVRRLASTDTQYF. The CDR3 region has the DNA TGTGCCAGCAGCGTAGCGGTCCGAAGACTAGCAAGCACAGATACGCAGTATTTT.